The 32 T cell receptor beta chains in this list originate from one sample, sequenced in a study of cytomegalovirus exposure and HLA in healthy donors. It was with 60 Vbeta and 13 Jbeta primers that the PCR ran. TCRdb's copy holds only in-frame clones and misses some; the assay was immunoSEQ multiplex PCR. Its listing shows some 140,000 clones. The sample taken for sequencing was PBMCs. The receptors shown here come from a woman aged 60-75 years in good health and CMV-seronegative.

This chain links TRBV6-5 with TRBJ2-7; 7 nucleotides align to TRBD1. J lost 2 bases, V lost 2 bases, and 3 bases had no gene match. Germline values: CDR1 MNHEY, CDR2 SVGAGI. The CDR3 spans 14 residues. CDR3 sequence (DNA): TGTGCCAGCAGTTACAGAGGACAGGCCTACGAGCAGTACTTC. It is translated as CASSYRGQAYEQYF.

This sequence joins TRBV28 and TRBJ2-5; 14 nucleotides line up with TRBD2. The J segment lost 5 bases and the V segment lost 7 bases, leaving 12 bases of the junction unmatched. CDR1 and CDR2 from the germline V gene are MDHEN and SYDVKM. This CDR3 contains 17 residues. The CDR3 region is CASTKRGTSGSWETQYF. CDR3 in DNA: TGTGCCAGCACTAAAAGAGGGACTAGCGGGAGTTGGGAGACCCAGTACTTC.

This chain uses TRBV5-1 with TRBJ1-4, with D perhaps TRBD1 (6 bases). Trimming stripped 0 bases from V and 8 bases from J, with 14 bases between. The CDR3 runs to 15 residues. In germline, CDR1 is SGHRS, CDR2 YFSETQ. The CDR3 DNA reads TGCGCCAGCAGCTTGGGACGGGGGGCTCGGGAAAAACTGTTTTTT. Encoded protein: CASSLGRGAREKLFF.

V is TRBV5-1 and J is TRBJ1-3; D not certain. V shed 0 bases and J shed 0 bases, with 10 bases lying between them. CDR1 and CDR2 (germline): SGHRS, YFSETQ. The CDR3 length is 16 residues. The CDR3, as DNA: TGCGCCAGCAGCTTGGGAGGTCTCGACTCTGGAAACACCATATATTTT. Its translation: CASSLGGLDSGNTIYF.

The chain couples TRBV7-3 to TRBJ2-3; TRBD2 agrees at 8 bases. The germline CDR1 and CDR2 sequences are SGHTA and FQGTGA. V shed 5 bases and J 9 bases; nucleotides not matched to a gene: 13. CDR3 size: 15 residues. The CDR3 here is CASSTAGGLGGTQYF. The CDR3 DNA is TGTGCCAGCAGCACCGCGGGGGGCTTGGGAGGCACGCAGTATTTT.

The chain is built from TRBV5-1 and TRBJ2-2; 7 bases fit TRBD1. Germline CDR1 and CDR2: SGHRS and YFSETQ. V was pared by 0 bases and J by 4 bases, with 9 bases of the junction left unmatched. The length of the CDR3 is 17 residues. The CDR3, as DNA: TGCGCCAGCAGCTTGGCCGGACAGGCCCAGGGCACCGGGGAGCTGTTTTTT. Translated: CASSLAGQAQGTGELFF.

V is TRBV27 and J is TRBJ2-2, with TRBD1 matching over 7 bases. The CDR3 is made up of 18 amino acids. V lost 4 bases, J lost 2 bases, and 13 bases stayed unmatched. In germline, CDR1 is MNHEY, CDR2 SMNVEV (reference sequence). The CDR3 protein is CASSSTGARITNTGELFF. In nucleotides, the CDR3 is TGTGCCAGCAGTTCTACAGGGGCCCGTATCACTAACACCGGGGAGCTGTTTTTT.

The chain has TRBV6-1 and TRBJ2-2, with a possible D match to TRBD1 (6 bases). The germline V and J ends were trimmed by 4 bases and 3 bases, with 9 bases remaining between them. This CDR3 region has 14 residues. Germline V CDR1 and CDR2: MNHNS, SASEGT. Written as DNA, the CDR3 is TGTGCCAGCAGTGGCAGGGGAGACACCGGGGAGCTGTTTTTT. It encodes CASSGRGDTGELFF.

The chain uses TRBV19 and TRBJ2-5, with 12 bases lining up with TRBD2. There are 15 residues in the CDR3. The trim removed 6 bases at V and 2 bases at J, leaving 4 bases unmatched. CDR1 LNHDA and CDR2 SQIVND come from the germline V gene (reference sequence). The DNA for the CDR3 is TGTGCCAGTAGACTAGCGGGGGGAATACAAGAGACCCAGTACTTC. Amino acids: CASRLAGGIQETQYF.

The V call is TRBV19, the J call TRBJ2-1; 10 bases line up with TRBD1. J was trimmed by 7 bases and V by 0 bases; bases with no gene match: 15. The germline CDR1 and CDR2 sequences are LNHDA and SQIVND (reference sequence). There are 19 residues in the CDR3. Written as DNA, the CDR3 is TGTGCCAGTAGTATAGATCTAAGACTTTGGACAGGGGGTAGGAATGAGCAGTTCTTC. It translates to CASSIDLRLWTGGRNEQFF. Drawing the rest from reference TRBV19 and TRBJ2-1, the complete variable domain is DGGITQSPKYLFRKEGQNVTLSCEQNLNHDAMYWYRQDPGQGLRLIYYSQIVNDFQKGDIAEGYSVSREKKESFPLTVTSAQKNPTAFYLCASSIDLRLWTGGRNEQFFGPGTRLTVL.

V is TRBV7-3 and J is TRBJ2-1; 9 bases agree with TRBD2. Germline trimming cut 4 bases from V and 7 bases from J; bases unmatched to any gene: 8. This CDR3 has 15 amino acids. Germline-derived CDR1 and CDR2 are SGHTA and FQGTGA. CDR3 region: CASSWGASGTNEQFF. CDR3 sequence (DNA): TGTGCCAGCAGCTGGGGGGCTAGCGGGACGAATGAGCAGTTCTTC.

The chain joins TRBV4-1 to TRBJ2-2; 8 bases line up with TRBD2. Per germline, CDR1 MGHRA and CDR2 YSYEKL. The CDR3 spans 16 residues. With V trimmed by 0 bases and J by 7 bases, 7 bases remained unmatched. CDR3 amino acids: CASSQEHSGVVGELFF. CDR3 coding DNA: TGCGCCAGCAGCCAAGAACATAGCGGGGTTGTCGGGGAGCTGTTTTTT.

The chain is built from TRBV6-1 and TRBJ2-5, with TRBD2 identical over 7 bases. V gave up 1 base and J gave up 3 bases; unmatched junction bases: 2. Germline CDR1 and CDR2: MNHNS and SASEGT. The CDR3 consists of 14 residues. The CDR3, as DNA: TGTGCCAGCAGTGAAGAGGGAGGGGAAGAGACCCAGTACTTC. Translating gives CASSEEGGEETQYF.

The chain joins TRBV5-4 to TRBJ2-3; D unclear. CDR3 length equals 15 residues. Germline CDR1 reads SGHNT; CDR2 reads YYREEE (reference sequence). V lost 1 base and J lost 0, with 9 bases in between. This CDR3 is CASSLLQESTDTQYF. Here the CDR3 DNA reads TGTGCCAGCAGCTTGCTTCAAGAGAGCACAGATACGCAGTATTTT.

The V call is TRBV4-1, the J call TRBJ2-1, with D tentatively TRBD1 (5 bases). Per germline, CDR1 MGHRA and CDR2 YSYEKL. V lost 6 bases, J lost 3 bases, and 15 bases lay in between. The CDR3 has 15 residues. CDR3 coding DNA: TGCGCCAGCAGATTGGCAGGGATGAACTACAATGAGCAGTTCTTC. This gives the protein CASRLAGMNYNEQFF.

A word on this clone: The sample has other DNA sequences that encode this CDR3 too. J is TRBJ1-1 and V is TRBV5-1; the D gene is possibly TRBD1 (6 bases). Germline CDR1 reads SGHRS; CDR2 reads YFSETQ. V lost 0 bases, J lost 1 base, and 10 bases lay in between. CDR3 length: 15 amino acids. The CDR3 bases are TGCGCCAGCAGCTTGGCCGGGACAACGAACACTGAAGCTTTCTTT. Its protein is CASSLAGTTNTEAFF.

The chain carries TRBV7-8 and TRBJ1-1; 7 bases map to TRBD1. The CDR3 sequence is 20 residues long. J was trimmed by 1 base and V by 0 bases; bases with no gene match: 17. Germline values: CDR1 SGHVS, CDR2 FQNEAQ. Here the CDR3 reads CASSLANPQGNSPGNTEAFF. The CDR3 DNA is TGTGCCAGCAGCTTAGCCAACCCACAGGGGAACAGTCCTGGGAACACTGAAGCTTTCTTT.

CDR3 coding DNA: TGCAGTGCTAGCCAGGGCACTGAAGCTTTCTTT. Protein product: CSASQGTEAFF. This rearrangement joins TRBV20-1 to TRBJ1-1; TRBD1 might be the D (5 bases). The CDR3 contains 11 residues. Germline V gene lookup returns CDR1 DFQATT and CDR2 SNEGSKA (reference sequence). V dropped 3 bases and J dropped 4 bases, with 6 bases sitting between them.

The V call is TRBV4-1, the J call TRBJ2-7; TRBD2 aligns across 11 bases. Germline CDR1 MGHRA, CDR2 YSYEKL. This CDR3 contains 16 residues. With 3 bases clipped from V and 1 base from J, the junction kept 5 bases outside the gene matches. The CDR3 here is CASSHWGTSGSYEQYF. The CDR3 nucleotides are TGCGCCAGCAGCCATTGGGGGACTAGCGGTTCCTACGAGCAGTACTTC.

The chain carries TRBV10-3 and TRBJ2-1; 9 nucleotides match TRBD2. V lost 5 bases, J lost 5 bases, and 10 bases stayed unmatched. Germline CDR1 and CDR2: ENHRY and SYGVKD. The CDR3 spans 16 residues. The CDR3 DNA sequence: TGTGCCATCAGTCCAAGACTAGCGGCTCTGGACAATGAGCAGTTCTTC. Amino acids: CAISPRLAALDNEQFF.

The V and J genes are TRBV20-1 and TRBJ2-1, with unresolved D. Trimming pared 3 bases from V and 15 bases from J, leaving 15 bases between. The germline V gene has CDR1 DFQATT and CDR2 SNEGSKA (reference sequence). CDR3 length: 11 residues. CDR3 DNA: TGCAGTGCTAGCTTTAGAGGAGTAGGGTTCTTC. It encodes CSASFRGVGFF.

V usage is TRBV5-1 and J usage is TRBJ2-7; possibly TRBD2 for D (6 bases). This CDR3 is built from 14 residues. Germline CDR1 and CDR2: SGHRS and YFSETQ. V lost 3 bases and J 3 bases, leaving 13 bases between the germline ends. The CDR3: CASSSNRGYYEQYF. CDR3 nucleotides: TGCGCCAGCAGCTCCAACCGGGGGTACTACGAGCAGTACTTC.

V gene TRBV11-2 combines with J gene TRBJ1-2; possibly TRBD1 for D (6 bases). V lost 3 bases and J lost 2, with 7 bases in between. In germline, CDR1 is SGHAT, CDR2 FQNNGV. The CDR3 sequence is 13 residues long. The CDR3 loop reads CASSFTGNYGYTF. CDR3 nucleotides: TGTGCCAGCAGCTTTACAGGGAACTATGGCTACACCTTC.

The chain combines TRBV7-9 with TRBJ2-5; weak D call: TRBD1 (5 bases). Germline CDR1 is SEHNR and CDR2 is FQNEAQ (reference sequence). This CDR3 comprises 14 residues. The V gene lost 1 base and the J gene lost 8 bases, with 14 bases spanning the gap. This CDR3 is CASSLGTQADTQYF. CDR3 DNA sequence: TGTGCCAGCAGCTTAGGGACACAGGCAGATACCCAGTACTTC.

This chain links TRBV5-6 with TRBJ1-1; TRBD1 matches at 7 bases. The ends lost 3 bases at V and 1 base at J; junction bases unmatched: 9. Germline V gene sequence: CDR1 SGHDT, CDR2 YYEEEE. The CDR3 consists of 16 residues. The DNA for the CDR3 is TGTGCCAGCAGCTCTCTGGGCAGGGGGGAGAACACTGAAGCTTTCTTT. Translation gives CASSSLGRGENTEAFF.

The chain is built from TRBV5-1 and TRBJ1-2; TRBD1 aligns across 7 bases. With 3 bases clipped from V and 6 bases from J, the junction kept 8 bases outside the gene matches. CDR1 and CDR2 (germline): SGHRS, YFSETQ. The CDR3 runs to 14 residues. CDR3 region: CASSSPGQQDGYTF. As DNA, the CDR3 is TGCGCCAGCAGCTCCCCGGGACAGCAAGATGGCTACACCTTC.

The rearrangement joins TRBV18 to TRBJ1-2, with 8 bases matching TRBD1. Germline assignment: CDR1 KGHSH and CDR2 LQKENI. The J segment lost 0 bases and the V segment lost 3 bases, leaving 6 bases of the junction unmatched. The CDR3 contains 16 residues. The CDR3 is CASSPGQGHPNYGYTF. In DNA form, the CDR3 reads TGTGCCAGCTCACCCGGACAGGGCCACCCTAACTATGGCTACACCTTC.

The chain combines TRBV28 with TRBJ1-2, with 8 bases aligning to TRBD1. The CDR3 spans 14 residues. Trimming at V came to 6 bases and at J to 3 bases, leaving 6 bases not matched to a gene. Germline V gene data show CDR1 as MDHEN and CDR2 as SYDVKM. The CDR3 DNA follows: TGTGCCAGCAGAAATCGGGACAGGTACTATGGCTACACCTTC. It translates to CASRNRDRYYGYTF.

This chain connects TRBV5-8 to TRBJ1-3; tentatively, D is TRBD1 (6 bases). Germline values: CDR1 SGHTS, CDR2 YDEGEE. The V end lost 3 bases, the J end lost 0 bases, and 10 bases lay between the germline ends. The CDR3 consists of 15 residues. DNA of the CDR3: TGTGCCAGCAGCTCCGGGACAAACTCTGGAAACACCATATATTTT. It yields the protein CASSSGTNSGNTIYF. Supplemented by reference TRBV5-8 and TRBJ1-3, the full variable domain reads EAGVTQSPTHLIKTRGQQATLRCSPISGHTSVYWYQQALGLGLQFLLWYDEGEERNRGNFPPRFSGRQFPNYSSELNVNALELEDSALYLCASSSGTNSGNTIYFGEGSWLTVV.

In DNA form, the CDR3 reads TGTGCCAGCAGTTTAAGACTAGCGCCAGATACGCAGTATTTT. Encoded protein: CASSLRLAPDTQYF. The chain employs TRBV28 and TRBJ2-3; 8 bases agree with TRBD2. CDR3 length: 14 residues. Germline V gene lookup returns CDR1 MDHEN and CDR2 SYDVKM. V lost 2 bases and J lost 4; bases outside the gene matches: 2.

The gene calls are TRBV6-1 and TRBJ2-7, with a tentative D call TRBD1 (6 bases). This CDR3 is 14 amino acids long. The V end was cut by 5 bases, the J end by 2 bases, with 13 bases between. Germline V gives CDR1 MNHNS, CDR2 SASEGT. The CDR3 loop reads CASSNPGHPYEQYF. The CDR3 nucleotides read TGTGCCAGCAGTAACCCGGGACATCCCTACGAGCAGTACTTC.

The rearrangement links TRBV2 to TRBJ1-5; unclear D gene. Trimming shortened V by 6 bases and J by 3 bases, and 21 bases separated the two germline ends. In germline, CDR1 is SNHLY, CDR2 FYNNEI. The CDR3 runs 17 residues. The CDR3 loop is CASSAGEVWDINQPQHF. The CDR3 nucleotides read TGTGCCAGCAGCGCCGGGGAGGTTTGGGATATCAATCAGCCCCAGCATTTT.